These 24 T cell receptor beta chains were sequenced from one sample in a study of neoadjuvant anti-PD-1 for oral cavity cancer. Here immunoSEQ multiplex PCR was the method, and the copy in TCRdb shows in-frame clones only, minus some. The sample yields thousands of clones, around 60% seen once. The specimen comprised tumor tissue, sampled before nivolumab (anti-PD-1) treatment. These receptors all come from a person between 35 and 79 years old with oral cavity squamous cell carcinoma.

This chain joins TRBV5-8 and TRBJ1-3; D not resolved. V shed 0 bases and J shed 3 bases, with 1 base lying between them. This CDR3 has 12 residues. CDR1 is SGHTS and CDR2 is YDEGEE in the germline V gene. The CDR3 loop reads CASSLVGNTIYF. In DNA form, the CDR3 reads TGTGCCAGCAGCTTGGTTGGAAACACCATATATTTT.

The chain couples TRBV6-6 to TRBJ2-1, with TRBD2 identical over 10 bases. Trimming took 6 bases from V and 2 from J; bases not matched to a gene: 7. The CDR3 covers 16 residues. Germline lookup yields CDR1 MNHNY and CDR2 SVGAGI (reference sequence). The CDR3 DNA is TGTGCCAGCAGCTGGACTAGCGGAGAAACCTACAATGAGCAGTTCTTC. It codes for CASSWTSGETYNEQFF.

The chain combines TRBV11-1 with TRBJ2-1; possible D gene TRBD2, 6 bases. The germline V gene encodes CDR1 SGHAT and CDR2 FQDESV (reference sequence). Trimming left V 1 base short and J 3 bases short, with 7 bases between. This CDR3 region has 14 residues. CDR3 residues: CASSLVGGYNEQFF. Written as DNA, the CDR3 is TGTGCCAGCAGCTTAGTCGGGGGCTACAATGAGCAGTTCTTC.

This clone was detected only once. V is TRBV5-4 and J is TRBJ2-1, with 9 positions matching TRBD1. With V trimmed by 4 bases and J by 6 bases, 8 bases remained unmatched. The length of the CDR3 is 15 residues. Germline CDR1 and CDR2: SGHNT and YYREEE (reference sequence). CDR3 sequence reads: CASSGRDRVINEQFF. DNA of the CDR3: TGTGCCAGCAGCGGCCGGGACAGGGTGATCAATGAGCAGTTCTTC.

This clone occurred once. The chain uses TRBV27 and TRBJ2-1; the D is unclear. Trimming left V 3 bases short and J 8 bases short, with 8 bases between. CDR1 is MNHEY and CDR2 is SMNVEV in the germline V gene (reference sequence). The CDR3 loop spans 12 amino acids. CDR3 region: CASSFSRDEQFF. The CDR3 DNA is TGTGCCAGCAGTTTCTCCAGAGATGAGCAGTTCTTC.

The chain recombines TRBV5-4 with TRBJ2-3; TRBD2 aligns across 12 bases. CDR3 length equals 16 residues. Germline lookup yields CDR1 SGHNT and CDR2 YYREEE (reference sequence). V trimming: 2 bases; J trimming: 2 bases; junction bases outside the gene matches: 3. The CDR3 DNA sequence: TGTGCCAGCAGCTTAAGGACTAGCGGGACCACAGATACGCAGTATTTT. It codes for CASSLRTSGTTDTQYF.

In this sample, this clone is large. The chain joins TRBV27 to TRBJ2-5, with D possibly TRBD1 on 8 matching bases. Germline V gene sequence: CDR1 MNHEY, CDR2 SMNVEV (reference sequence). The CDR3 is 16 residues long. Trimming took off 7 bases at V and 2 bases at J, with 20 bases between the two ends. The CDR3, as DNA: TGTGCCAGCAAATCGGGGGGACAGGCCATACAAGAGACCCAGTACTTC. Amino acid sequence: CASKSGGQAIQETQYF.

The gene calls are TRBV7-9 and TRBJ2-5; D is possibly TRBD1 or TRBD2 (5 bases each). This CDR3 contains 16 residues. Between the trimmed V and J ends, which lost 1 base and 7 bases, there was a span of 19 bases. Germline V gene sequence: CDR1 SEHNR, CDR2 FQNEAQ (reference sequence). The CDR3 spells CASSLVGGLRSRTQYF. CDR3 in DNA: TGTGCCAGCAGCTTAGTTGGGGGTCTCCGCTCACGGACCCAGTACTTC.

V gene TRBV4-1 combines with J gene TRBJ1-1; no clear D. Germline lookup yields CDR1 MGHRA and CDR2 YSYEKL. Trimming pared 1 base from V and 0 bases from J, leaving 9 bases between. The CDR3 is 15 residues long. DNA for the CDR3: TGCGCCAGCAGCCAAGTAGGGCGGATGAACACTGAAGCTTTCTTT. It encodes CASSQVGRMNTEAFF.

This clone was found a few times. The DNA of the CDR3 is TGTGCCAGCAGCCCCGGGACAGCACTATATTTT. Protein: CASSPGTALYF. This chain links TRBV7-2 with TRBJ1-3, with 7 bases lining up with TRBD1. The CDR3 spans 11 residues. J gave up 14 bases and V 5 bases, and 6 bases lay outside the gene matches. CDR1 is SGHTA, CDR2 FQGNSA, per germline.

In its sample, this clone was seen once. The chain links TRBV5-1 to TRBJ1-3; no firm D call. The CDR3 is 15 residues long. V lost 1 base and J lost 0, with 8 bases in between. Looked up from germline, CDR1 is SGHRS and CDR2 is YFSETQ. CDR3 coding DNA: TGCGCCAGCAGCTTGCGGGGAGACTCTGGAAACACCATATATTTT. Its translation: CASSLRGDSGNTIYF.

This sequence joins TRBV7-8 and TRBJ1-3; 7 bases fit TRBD1. The V gene end was trimmed by 0 bases and the J gene end by 7 bases; junction bases not matched to a gene: 3. The CDR3 runs to 14 residues. Germline loops: CDR1 SGHVS, CDR2 FQNEAQ. CDR3 DNA: TGTGCCAGCAGCTTAGCAGGGGGCTTGAACACCATATATTTT. The encoded protein is CASSLAGGLNTIYF.

The genes are TRBV30 and TRBJ1-3; a weak D match, TRBD1 (6 bases). The V gene lost 0 bases and the J gene lost 4 bases, with 7 bases spanning the gap. Germline-derived CDR1 and CDR2 are GTSNPN and SVGIG (reference sequence). This CDR3 region has 13 residues. CDR3 sequence reads: CAWSVTGGNTIYF. The DNA for the CDR3 is TGTGCCTGGAGTGTAACAGGGGGAAACACCATATATTTT.

This clone was detected a few times. This rearrangement joins TRBV7-8 to TRBJ1-6; tentatively, D is TRBD1 (6 bases). The CDR3 consists of 15 residues. Between the trimmed V and J ends, which lost 3 bases and 2 bases, there was a span of 8 bases. Germline values: CDR1 SGHVS, CDR2 FQNEAQ. CDR3 residues: CASSLSGAYNSPLHF. The CDR3 DNA reads TGTGCCAGCAGCTTGTCAGGGGCCTATAATTCACCCCTCCACTTT.

This clone showed up just a few times. The junction departs from germline at one end; a sequencing error may be responsible. The chain combines TRBV2 with TRBJ2-5; the D is unclear. The CDR3 spans 12 residues. Germline V gene data show CDR1 as SNHLY and CDR2 as FYNNEI. CDR3 loop: CASSEVLETQYF. CDR3 nucleotide sequence: TGTGCCAGCAGCGAAGTCTTAGAGACCCAGTACTTC.

This clone was observed a handful of times. The chain recombines TRBV5-1 with TRBJ1-2; maybe TRBD1 (6 bases). Germline-derived CDR1 and CDR2 are SGHRS and YFSETQ. The CDR3 totals 14 residues. V lost 2 bases, J lost 4 bases, and 12 bases lay in between. CDR3 protein: CASSFGPGVYGYTF. The DNA of the CDR3 is TGCGCCAGCAGCTTTGGACCAGGGGTCTATGGCTACACCTTC.

The gene calls are TRBV27 and TRBJ2-1; 9 bases match TRBD2. V lost 2 bases to trimming and J lost 10 bases; unmatched junction nucleotides: 9. Looked up from germline, CDR1 is MNHEY and CDR2 is SMNVEV (reference sequence). This CDR3 has 15 residues. The CDR3 reads CASSLGTSNWVEQFF. The CDR3 DNA follows: TGTGCCAGCAGTTTAGGGACTAGCAATTGGGTCGAGCAGTTCTTC.

J is TRBJ2-7 and V is TRBV9, with D perhaps matching TRBD2 (6 bases). Trimming took off 2 bases at V and 3 bases at J, with 18 bases between the two ends. Per germline, CDR1 SGDLS and CDR2 YYNGEE. CDR3 length: 16 residues. The CDR3 DNA reads as TGTGCCAGCAGCGTCGGAGGGGCGGACTACCTCTACGAGCAGTACTTC. Residues: CASSVGGADYLYEQYF. The full variable domain, with the rest looked up from reference TRBV9 and TRBJ2-7, is DSGVTQTPKHLITATGQRVTLRCSPRSGDLSVYWYQQSLDQGLQFLIQYYNGEERAKGNILERFSAQQFPDLHSELNLSSLELGDSALYFCASSVGGADYLYEQYFGPGTRLTVT.

V and J are TRBV14 and TRBJ1-5, with D hard to call. CDR1 and CDR2 (germline): SGHDN, FVKESK. Trimming removed 1 base at V and 7 bases at J, with 8 bases between. CDR3 size: 13 residues. The CDR3 region has the DNA TGTGCCAGCAGCCAAGGACCGGGCCAGCCCCAGCATTTT. Its translation: CASSQGPGQPQHF. Filled out from reference TRBV14 and TRBJ1-5, the complete variable domain reads EAGVTQFPSHSVIEKGQTVTLRCDPISGHDNLYWYRRVMGKEIKFLLHFVKESKQDESGMPNNRFLAERTGGTYSTLKVQPAELEDSGVYFCASSQGPGQPQHFGDGTRLSIL.

In this sample, this clone turned up a few times. The gene calls are TRBV5-1 and TRBJ2-6; 7 bases fit TRBD1. CDR3 length: 15 amino acids. Germline CDR1 reads SGHRS; CDR2 reads YFSETQ. J was trimmed by 2 bases and V by 7 bases; bases with no gene match: 6. The CDR3 coding sequence is TGCGCCAGCTGCCCCGACAGGGCTGGGGCCAACGTCCTGACTTTC. This sequence encodes CASCPDRAGANVLTF.

The sample holds one count of this clone. This chain connects TRBV5-6 to TRBJ2-7; 7 bases line up with TRBD1. The germline gives CDR1 SGHDT, CDR2 YYEEEE. This CDR3 comprises 14 residues. V gave up 3 bases and J gave up 1 base; unmatched junction bases: 4. Written as DNA, the CDR3 is TGTGCCAGCAGCTCGGACAGGTGGTCCTACGAGCAGTACTTC. Its translation: CASSSDRWSYEQYF.

The CDR3 loop is CASSRLITDRVYTF. The CDR3 region has the DNA TGTGCCAGCAGTCGACTCATCACGGACAGGGTTTACACCTTC. The chain joins TRBV2 to TRBJ1-2, with 8 bases that match TRBD1. J lost 11 bases, V lost 5 bases, and 13 bases had no gene match. This CDR3 region has 14 residues. Germline V gives CDR1 SNHLY, CDR2 FYNNEI.

J is TRBJ2-6 and V is TRBV11-3, with D unclear. The CDR3 runs 15 residues. The germline V gene encodes CDR1 SGHNT and CDR2 YENEEA. V was trimmed by 1 base and J by 0 bases, leaving 4 bases between them. The CDR3 DNA reads TGTGCCAGCAGCTTAGGGGACTCTGGGGCCAACGTCCTGACTTTC. This gives the protein CASSLGDSGANVLTF.

The genes are TRBV7-9 and TRBJ2-7; possibly TRBD2 for D (5 bases). CDR3 length: 17 residues. CDR1 is SEHNR, CDR2 FQNEAQ, per germline (reference sequence). Trimming left V 5 bases short and J 7 bases short, with 27 bases between. The CDR3 here is CASSPRDSSLHLGEQYF. The DNA of the CDR3 is TGTGCCAGCAGCCCCAGAGACTCTAGCCTACACCTAGGTGAGCAGTACTTC.